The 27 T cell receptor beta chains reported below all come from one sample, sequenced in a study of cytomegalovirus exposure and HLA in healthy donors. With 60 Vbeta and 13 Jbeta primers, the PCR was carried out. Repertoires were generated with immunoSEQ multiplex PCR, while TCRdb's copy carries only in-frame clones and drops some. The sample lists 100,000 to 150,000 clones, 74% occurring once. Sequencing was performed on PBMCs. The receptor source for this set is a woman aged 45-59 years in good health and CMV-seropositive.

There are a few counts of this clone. Here the CDR3 reads CASSFSYGTDTQYF. The CDR3 coding sequence is TGTGCCAGCAGCTTTTCCTACGGCACAGATACGCAGTATTTT. The V call is TRBV7-2, the J call TRBJ2-3; D unresolved. Deletions cut 3 bases from V and 1 base from J, with 8 bases between. This CDR3 has 14 residues. The germline V gene encodes CDR1 SGHTA and CDR2 FQGNSA.

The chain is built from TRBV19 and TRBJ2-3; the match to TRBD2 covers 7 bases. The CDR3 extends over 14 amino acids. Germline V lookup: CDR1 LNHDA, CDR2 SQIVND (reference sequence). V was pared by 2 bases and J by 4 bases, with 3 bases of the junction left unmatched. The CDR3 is CASSIQGGSDTQYF. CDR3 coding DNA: TGTGCCAGTAGTATACAGGGAGGGTCAGATACGCAGTATTTT.

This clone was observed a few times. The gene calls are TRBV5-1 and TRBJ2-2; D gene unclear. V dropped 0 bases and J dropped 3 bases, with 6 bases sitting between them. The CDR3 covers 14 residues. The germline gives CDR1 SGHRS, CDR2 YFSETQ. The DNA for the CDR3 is TGCGCCAGCAGCTTGGACAGCTACACCGGGGAGCTGTTTTTT. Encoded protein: CASSLDSYTGELFF.

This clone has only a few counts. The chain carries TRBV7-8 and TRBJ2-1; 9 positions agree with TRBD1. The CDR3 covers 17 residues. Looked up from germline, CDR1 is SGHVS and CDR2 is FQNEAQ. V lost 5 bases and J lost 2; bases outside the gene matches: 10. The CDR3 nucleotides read TGTGCCAGCAGCCTAAAGGACAGGGGTTCTGCCTACAATGAGCAGTTCTTC. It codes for CASSLKDRGSAYNEQFF.

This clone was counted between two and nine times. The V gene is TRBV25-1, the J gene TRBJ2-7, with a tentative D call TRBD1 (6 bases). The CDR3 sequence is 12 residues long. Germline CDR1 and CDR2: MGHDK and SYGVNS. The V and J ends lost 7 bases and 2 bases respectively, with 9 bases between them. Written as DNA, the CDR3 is TGTGCCAGCACGACAGGTACCTACGAGCAGTACTTC. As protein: CASTTGTYEQYF.

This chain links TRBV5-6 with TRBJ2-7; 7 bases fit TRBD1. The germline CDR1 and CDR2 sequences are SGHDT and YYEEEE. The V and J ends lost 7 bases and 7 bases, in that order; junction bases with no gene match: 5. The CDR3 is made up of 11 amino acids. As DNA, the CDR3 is TGTGCCAGCGGATTCAGGGGGGAGCAGTACTTC. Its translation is CASGFRGEQYF.

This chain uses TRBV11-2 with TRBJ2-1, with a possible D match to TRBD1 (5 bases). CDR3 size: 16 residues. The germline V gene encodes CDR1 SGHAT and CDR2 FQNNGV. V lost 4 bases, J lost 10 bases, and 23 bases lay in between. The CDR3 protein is CASSSLGAAISLEQFF. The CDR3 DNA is TGTGCCAGCAGCTCCCTAGGGGCCGCTATATCTTTAGAGCAGTTCTTC.

In DNA form, the CDR3 reads TGTGCCAGCAGCTTATTCGTCCCCGTCCAGGGGCGCAGGACTGAAGCTTTCTTT. This encodes CASSLFVPVQGRRTEAFF. The V and J genes are TRBV7-3 and TRBJ1-1; possibly TRBD1 for D (6 bases). Germline V lookup: CDR1 SGHTA, CDR2 FQGTGA. This CDR3 region has 18 residues. The germline V and J ends were trimmed by 2 bases and 5 bases, with 24 bases remaining between them.

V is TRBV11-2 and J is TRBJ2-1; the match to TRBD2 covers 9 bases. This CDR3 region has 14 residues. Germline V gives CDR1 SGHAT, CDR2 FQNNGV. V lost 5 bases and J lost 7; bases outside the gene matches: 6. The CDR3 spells CASSKVAGGNEQFF. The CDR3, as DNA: TGTGCCAGCAGCAAGGTGGCGGGGGGGAATGAGCAGTTCTTC.

As DNA, the CDR3 is TGTGCCAGCAGTTTCTCGTCGACCGGACTCCTCCCGTACGAGCAGTACTTC. It translates to CASSFSSTGLLPYEQYF. The gene calls are TRBV27 and TRBJ2-7; D is possibly TRBD2 (5 bases). CDR3 length equals 17 residues. Trimming pared 3 bases from V and 4 bases from J, leaving 22 bases between. Germline CDR1 MNHEY, CDR2 SMNVEV (reference sequence).

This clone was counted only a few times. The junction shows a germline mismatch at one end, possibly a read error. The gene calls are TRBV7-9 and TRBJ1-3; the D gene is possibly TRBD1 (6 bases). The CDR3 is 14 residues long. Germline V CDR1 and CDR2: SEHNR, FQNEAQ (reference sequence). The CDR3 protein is CSSSFQGSGNTIYF. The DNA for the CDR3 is TGTTCCAGCAGCTTCCAGGGGTCGGGAAACACCATATATTTT.

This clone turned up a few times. The CDR3 region has the DNA TGTGCCAGCAGTCCGCGGCCAAGACAGACCCGCAATGAGCAGTTCTTC. It is translated as CASSPRPRQTRNEQFF. This chain links TRBV7-6 with TRBJ2-1, with D possibly being TRBD1 (5 bases). Deletions cut 6 bases from V and 6 bases from J, with 21 bases between. The germline CDR1 and CDR2 sequences are SGHVS and FNYEAQ. This CDR3 contains 16 residues.

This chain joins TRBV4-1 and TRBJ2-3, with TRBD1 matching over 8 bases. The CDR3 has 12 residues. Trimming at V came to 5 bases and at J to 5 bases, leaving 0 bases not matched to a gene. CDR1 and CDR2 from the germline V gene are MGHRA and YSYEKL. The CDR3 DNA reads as TGCGCCAGCAGCGACAGGGGAGATACGCAGTATTTT. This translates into CASSDRGDTQYF.

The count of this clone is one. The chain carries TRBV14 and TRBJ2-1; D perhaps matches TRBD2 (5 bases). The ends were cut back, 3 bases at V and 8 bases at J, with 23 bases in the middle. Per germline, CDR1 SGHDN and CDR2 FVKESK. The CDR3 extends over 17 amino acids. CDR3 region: CASSHRVVLVGSDEQFF. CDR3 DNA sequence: TGTGCCAGCAGCCACCGAGTAGTACTAGTGGGTTCCGATGAGCAGTTCTTC.

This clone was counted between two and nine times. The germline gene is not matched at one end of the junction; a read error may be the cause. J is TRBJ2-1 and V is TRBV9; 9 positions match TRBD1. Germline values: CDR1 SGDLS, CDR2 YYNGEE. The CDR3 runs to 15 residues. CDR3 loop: CASREGDRVYDEQFF. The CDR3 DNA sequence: TGTGCCAGCAGGGAGGGGGACAGGGTCTACGATGAGCAGTTCTTC.

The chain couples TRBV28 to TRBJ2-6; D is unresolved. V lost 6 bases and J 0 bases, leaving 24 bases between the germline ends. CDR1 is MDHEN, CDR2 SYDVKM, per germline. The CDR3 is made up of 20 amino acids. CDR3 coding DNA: TGTGCCAGCAGGACAATGGCCCCCCCTGATTCCGTCTCTGGGGCCAACGTCCTGACTTTC. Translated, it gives CASRTMAPPDSVSGANVLTF.

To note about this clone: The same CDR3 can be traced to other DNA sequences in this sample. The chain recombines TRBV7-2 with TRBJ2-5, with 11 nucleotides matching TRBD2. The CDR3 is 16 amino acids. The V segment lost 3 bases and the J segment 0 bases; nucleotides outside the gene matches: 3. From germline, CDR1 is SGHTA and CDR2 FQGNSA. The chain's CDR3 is CASSLVAGGNQETQYF. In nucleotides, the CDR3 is TGTGCCAGCAGCTTGGTAGCGGGGGGGAACCAAGAGACCCAGTACTTC.

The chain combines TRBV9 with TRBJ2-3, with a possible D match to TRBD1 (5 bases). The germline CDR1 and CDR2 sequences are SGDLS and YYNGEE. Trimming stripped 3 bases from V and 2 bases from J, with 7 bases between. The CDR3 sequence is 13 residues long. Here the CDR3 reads CASSGGDTDTQYF. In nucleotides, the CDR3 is TGTGCCAGCAGCGGGGGCGACACAGATACGCAGTATTTT.

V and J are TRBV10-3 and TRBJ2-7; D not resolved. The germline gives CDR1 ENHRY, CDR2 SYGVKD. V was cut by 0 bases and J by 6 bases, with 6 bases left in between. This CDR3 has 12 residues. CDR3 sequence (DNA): TGTGCCATCAGTGAGTCGGGCCTCGAGCAGTACTTC. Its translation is CAISESGLEQYF.

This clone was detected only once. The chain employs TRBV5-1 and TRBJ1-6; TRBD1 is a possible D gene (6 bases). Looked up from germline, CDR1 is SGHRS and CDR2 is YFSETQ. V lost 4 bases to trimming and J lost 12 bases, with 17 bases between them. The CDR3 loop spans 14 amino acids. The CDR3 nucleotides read TGCGCCAGCAGCCGGGGCACAGGGTTTTTACCCCTCCACTTT. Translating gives CASSRGTGFLPLHF.

DNA of the CDR3: TGCGCCAGGAGGACAGGGGCGGTCTATGGCTACACCTTC. As protein: CARRTGAVYGYTF. The V gene is TRBV10-1, the J gene TRBJ1-2; 9 positions match TRBD1. V was pared by 9 bases and J by 4 bases, with 6 bases of the junction left unmatched. The CDR3 is 13 residues long. CDR1 is WNHNN and CDR2 is SYGVQD in the germline V gene (reference sequence).

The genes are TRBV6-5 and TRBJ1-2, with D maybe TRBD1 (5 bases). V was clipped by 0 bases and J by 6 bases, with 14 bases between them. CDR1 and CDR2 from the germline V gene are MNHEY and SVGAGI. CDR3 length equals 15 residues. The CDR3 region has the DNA TGTGCCAGCAGTTACTCTCAGGGCAGGGCCAATGGCTACACCTTC. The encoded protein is CASSYSQGRANGYTF.

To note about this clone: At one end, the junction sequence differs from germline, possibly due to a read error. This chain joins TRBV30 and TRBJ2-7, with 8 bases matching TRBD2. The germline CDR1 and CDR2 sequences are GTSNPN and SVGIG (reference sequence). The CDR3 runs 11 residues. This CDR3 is CAWSRGGEEYF. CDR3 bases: TGTGCCTGGAGTCGGGGGGGCGAGGAGTACTTC. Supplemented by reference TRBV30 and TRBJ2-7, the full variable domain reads SQTIHQWPATLVQPVGSPLSLECTVEGTSNPNLYWYRQAAGRGLQLLFYSVGIGQISSEVPQNLSASRPQDRQFILSSKKLLLSDSGFYLCAWSRGGEEYFGPGTRLTVT.

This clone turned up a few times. CDR3: CASSLGRGVYNYGYTF. DNA for the CDR3: TGTGCCAGCAGTTTGGGCAGGGGAGTTTATAACTATGGCTACACCTTC. The rearrangement links TRBV28 to TRBJ1-2; a weak D match, TRBD1 (6 bases). Germline CDR1 MDHEN, CDR2 SYDVKM. The CDR3 consists of 16 residues. Trimming removed 3 bases from V and 1 base from J, with 15 bases in between.

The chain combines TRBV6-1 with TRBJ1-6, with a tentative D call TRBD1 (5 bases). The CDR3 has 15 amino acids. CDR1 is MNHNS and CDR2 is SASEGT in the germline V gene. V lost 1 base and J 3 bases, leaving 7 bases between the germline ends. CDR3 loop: CASSEGGRYNSPLHF. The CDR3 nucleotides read TGTGCCAGCAGTGAAGGGGGCCGCTATAATTCACCCCTCCACTTT.

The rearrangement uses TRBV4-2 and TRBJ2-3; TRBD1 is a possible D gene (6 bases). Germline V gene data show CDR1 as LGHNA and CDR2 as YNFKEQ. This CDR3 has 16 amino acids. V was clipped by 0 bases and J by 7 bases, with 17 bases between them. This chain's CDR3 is CASSQDPLDRFHTQYF. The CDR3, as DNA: TGTGCCAGCAGCCAAGATCCTCTCGACAGGTTCCATACGCAGTATTTT.

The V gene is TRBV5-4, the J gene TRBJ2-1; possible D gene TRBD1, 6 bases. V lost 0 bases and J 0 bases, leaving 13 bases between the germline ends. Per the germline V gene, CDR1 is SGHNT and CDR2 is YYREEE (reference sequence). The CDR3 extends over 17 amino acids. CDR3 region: CASSLGGTRSSYNEQFF. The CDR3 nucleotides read TGTGCCAGCAGCTTGGGGGGGACAAGAAGCTCCTACAATGAGCAGTTCTTC.